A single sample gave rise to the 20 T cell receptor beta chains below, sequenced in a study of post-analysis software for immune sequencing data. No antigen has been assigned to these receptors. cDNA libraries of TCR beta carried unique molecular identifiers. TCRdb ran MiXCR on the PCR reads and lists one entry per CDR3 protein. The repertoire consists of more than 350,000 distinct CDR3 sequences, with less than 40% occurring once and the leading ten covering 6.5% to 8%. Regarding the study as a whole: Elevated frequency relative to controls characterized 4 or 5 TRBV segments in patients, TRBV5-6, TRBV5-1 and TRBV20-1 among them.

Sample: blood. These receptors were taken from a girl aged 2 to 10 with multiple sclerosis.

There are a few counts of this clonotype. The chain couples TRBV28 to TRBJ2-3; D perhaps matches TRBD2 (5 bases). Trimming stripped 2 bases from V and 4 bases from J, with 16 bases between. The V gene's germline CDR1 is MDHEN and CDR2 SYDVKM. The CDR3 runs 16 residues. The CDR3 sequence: CASSLPLGGQADTQYF. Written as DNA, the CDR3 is TGTGCCAGCAGTTTACCCTTAGGCGGGCAGGCAGATACGCAGTATTTT.

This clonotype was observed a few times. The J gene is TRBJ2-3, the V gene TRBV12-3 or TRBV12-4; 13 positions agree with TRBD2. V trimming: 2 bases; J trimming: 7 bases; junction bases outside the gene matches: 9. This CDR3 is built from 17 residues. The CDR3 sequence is CASSLRRTSGRGHTQYF. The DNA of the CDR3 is TGTGCCAGCAGTTTACGGCGGACTAGCGGGAGAGGGCATACGCAGTATTTT.

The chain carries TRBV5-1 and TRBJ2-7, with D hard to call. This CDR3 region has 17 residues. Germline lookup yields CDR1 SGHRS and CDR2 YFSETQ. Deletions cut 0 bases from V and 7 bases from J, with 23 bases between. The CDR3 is CASSLEASTSIPVEQYF. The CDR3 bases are TGCGCCAGCAGCTTGGAGGCCAGCACTTCGATCCCGGTGGAGCAGTACTTC.

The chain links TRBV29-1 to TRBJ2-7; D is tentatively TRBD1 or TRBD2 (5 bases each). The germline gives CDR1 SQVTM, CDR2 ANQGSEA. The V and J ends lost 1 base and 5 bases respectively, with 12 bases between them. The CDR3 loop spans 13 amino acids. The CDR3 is CSVEGGSTHEQYF. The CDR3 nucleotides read TGCAGCGTTGAAGGGGGGTCCACCCACGAGCAGTACTTC.

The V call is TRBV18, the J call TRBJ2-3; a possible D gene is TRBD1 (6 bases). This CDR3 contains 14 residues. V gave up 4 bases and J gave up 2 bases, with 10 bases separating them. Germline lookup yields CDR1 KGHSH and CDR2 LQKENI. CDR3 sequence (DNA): TGTGCCAGCTCACAACAGGGTTTCACAGATACGCAGTATTTT. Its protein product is CASSQQGFTDTQYF.

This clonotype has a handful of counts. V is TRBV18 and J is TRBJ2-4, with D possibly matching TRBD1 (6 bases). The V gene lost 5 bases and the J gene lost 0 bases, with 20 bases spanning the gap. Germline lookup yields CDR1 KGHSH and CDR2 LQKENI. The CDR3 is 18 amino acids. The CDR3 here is CASSGTSGHEIAKNIQYF. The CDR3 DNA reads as TGTGCCAGCTCAGGAACCTCGGGACACGAGATAGCCAAAAACATTCAGTACTTC.

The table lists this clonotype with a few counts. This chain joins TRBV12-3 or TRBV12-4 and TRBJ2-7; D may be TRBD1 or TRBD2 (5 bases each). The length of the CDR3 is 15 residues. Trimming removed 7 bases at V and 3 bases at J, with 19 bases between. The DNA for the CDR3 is TGTGCCAGCAAGCTAACCCGGGGCAGGGTCTACGAGCAGTACTTC. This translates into CASKLTRGRVYEQYF.

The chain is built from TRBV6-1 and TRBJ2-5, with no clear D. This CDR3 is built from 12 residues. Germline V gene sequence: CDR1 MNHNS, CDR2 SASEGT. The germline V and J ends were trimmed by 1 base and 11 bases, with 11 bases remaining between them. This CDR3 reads CASSEGASVQYF. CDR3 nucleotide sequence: TGTGCCAGCAGTGAAGGGGCTTCCGTTCAGTACTTC.

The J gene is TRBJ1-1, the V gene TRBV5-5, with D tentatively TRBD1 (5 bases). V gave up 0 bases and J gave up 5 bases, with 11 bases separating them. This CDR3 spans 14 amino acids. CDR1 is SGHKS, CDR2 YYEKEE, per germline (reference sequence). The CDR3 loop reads CASSLASWGTEAFF. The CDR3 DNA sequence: TGTGCCAGCAGCTTGGCCTCTTGGGGGACTGAAGCTTTCTTT.

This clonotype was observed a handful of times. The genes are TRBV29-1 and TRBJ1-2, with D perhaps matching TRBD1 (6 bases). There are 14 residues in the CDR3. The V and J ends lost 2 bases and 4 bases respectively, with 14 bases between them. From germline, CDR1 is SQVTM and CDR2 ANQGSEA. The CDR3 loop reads CSVERLRDIYGYTF. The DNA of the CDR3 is TGCAGCGTTGAAAGGCTTAGGGACATCTATGGCTACACCTTC.

The CDR3 DNA is TGTGCCAGCTCGACGACAGGGATCGCTGAAGCTTTCTTT. It is translated as CASSTTGIAEAFF. The genes are TRBV18 and TRBJ1-1; TRBD1 agrees at 7 bases. This CDR3 is built from 13 residues. Germline values: CDR1 KGHSH, CDR2 LQKENI. With V trimmed by 6 bases and J by 6 bases, 7 bases remained unmatched. The complete variable domain, with remaining parts taken from reference TRBV18 and TRBJ1-1, reads NAGVMQNPRHLVRRRGQEARLRCSPMKGHSHVYWYRQLPEEGLKFMVYLQKENIIDESGMPKERFSAEFPKEGPSILRIQQVVRGDSAAYFCASSTTGIAEAFFGQGTRLTVV.

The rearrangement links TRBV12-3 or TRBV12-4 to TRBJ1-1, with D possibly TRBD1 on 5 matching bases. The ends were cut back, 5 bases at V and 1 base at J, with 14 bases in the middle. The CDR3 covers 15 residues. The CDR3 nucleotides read TGTGCCAGCAGTCCCCAGGGCGGCCCGAACACTGAAGCTTTCTTT. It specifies CASSPQGGPNTEAFF.

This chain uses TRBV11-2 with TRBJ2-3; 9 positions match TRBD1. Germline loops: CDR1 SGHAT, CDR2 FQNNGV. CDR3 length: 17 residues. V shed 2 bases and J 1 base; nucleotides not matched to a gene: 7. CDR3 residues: CASSLTTGDRGTDTQYF. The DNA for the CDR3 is TGTGCCAGCAGCTTAACGACTGGGGACAGGGGCACAGATACGCAGTATTTT.

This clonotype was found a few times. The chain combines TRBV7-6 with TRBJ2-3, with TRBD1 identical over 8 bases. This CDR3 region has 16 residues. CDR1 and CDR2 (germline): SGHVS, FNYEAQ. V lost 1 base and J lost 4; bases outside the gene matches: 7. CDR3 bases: TGTGCCAGCAGCTTAGGACAGGGGAGAAGGGCAGATACGCAGTATTTT. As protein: CASSLGQGRRADTQYF. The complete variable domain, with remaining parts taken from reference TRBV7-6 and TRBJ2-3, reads GAGVSQSPRYKVTKRGQDVALRCDPISGHVSLYWYRQALGQGPEFLTYFNYEAQQDKSGLPNDRFSAERPEGSISTLTIQRTEQRDSAMYRCASSLGQGRRADTQYFGPGTRLTVL.

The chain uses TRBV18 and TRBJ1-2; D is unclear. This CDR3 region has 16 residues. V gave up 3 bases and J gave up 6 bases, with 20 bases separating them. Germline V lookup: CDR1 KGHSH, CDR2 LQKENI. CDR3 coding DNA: TGTGCCAGCTCACCCTCGAAACAATCGGCCAGAAATGGCTACACCTTC. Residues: CASSPSKQSARNGYTF.

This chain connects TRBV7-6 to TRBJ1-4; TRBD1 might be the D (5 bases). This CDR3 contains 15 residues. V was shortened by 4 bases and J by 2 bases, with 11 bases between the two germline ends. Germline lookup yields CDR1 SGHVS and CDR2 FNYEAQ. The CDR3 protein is CASSSTTDTNEKLFF. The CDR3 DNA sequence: TGTGCCAGCAGCTCCACGACAGATACTAATGAAAAACTGTTTTTT.

The CDR3 sequence is CASSPEAGSETQYF. The CDR3 coding sequence is TGTGCCAGCAGCCCCGAGGCCGGCTCGGAGACCCAGTACTTC. V and J are TRBV6-5 and TRBJ2-5, with no clear D. This CDR3 is built from 14 residues. V dropped 6 bases and J dropped 5 bases, with 16 bases sitting between them. Germline V gene lookup returns CDR1 MNHEY and CDR2 SVGAGI.

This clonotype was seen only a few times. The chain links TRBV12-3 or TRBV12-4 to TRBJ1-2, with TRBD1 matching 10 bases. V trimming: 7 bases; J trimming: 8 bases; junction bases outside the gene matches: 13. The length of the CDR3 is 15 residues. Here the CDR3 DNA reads TGTGCCAGCACCAAATACCGACAGGGGGCAGAGGGCTACACCTTC. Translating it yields CASTKYRQGAEGYTF.

CDR3 DNA sequence: TGCGCCAGCAGTACCGGACAGGGTAGCACAGATACGCAGTATTTT. It codes for CASSTGQGSTDTQYF. The chain links TRBV5-1 to TRBJ2-3; 8 bases line up with TRBD1. Trimming at V came to 5 bases and at J to 0 bases, leaving 5 bases not matched to a gene. CDR3 length: 15 residues. Germline lookup yields CDR1 SGHRS and CDR2 YFSETQ.

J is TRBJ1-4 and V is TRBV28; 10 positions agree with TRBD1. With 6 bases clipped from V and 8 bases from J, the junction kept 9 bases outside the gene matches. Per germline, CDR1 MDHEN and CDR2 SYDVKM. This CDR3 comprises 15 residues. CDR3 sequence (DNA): TGTGCCAGCAGCCTATCGGGACAGGGGCACGAAAAACTGTTTTTT. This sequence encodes CASSLSGQGHEKLFF.